These T cell receptor beta chains were read from a single sample in a study of blood T cell repertoires in COVID-19. The repertoire was sequenced with immunoSEQ multiplex PCR; TCRdb's copy has only in-frame clones and lacks some. The sample has over 120,000 clones, 60% to 85% seen once; the top ten hold 3.5% to 5.5%. The sample comprised peripheral blood. The origin of the receptors is an elderly woman with active or convalescent COVID-19. The CDR3 runs from the conserved cysteine through the conserved F or W. A D gene is named only where the DNA matches it firmly. Where a row states a size, it is once, few, many or the class of an expanded clone; other rows omit it.

clone size	V gene	J gene	D gene	CDR3 DNA	CDR3 protein
.	TRBV11-2	TRBJ1-4	.	TGTGCCAGCAGCCCCCTCCAGGGGTACGGGGATGAAAAACTGTTTTTT	CASSPLQGYGDEKLFF
.	TRBV3-1/TRBV3-2	TRBJ1-2	.	TGTGCCAGCAGCCAGGCCAAGCGGGGGAACTATGGCTACACCTTC	CASSQAKRGNYGYTF
.	TRBV19	TRBJ1-5	TRBD1	TGTGCCAGTAGGACATCGGGACAGGTCAATCAGCCCCAGCATTTT	CASRTSGQVNQPQHF
few	TRBV18	TRBJ2-5	.	TGTGCCAGCTCACCGAATCGCATACGGGAGACCCAGTACTTC	CASSPNRIRETQYF
once	TRBV2	TRBJ2-6	.	TGTGCCACGACTAGGGTAATCTCTGGGGCCAACGTCCTGACTTTC	CATTRVISGANVLTF
.	TRBV3-1/TRBV3-2	TRBJ2-1	TRBD1	TGTGCCAGCAGCCAAGTTGGGACAGGGTTGCATGAGCAGTTCTTC	CASSQVGTGLHEQFF
.	TRBV5-5	TRBJ2-1	TRBD1	TGTGCCAGCAGCCCCGGACAGGGGGTAGACAATGAGCAGTTCTTC	CASSPGQGVDNEQFF
.	TRBV28	TRBJ1-3	TRBD1	TGTGCCAGCAGTTCGGTGGGACAGGGGTATGGAAACACCATATATTTT	CASSSVGQGYGNTIYF
.	TRBV4-1	TRBJ1-1	TRBD1	TGCGCCAGCAGCCAAGGGACAGGGGTTAAGAACACTGAAGCTTTCTTT	CASSQGTGVKNTEAFF
.	TRBV18	TRBJ2-1	.	TGTGCCAGCTCACCACTCGTCAGGGGCAATGAGCAGTTCTTC	CASSPLVRGNEQFF
few	TRBV7-2	TRBJ1-2	.	TGTGCCAGCAGCTTAGGGAACCAGGAGGGCTATGGCTACACCTTC	CASSLGNQEGYGYTF
.	TRBV5-6	TRBJ1-5	.	TGTGCCAGCAGCTTAGGGGTAGCCGATCAGCCCCAGCATTTT	CASSLGVADQPQHF
once	TRBV6-5	TRBJ1-2	.	TGTGCCAGCCAGGACACCAGAAAAGCTAACTATGGCTACACCTTC	CASQDTRKANYGYTF
once	TRBV3-1/TRBV3-2	TRBJ1-1	.	TGTGCCAGCAGCTCCCGAGGTAGGGGTTTCAGCATGACCCCCACTTGGACTAGGGCTTTCTTT	CASSSRGRGFSMTPTWTRAFF
many	TRBV28	TRBJ1-2	.	TGTGCCAGCAGTCAGAGTCGGGTCGGGTCTTCTGGCTACACCTTC	CASSQSRVGSSGYTF
few	TRBV5-6	TRBJ2-7	TRBD2	TGTGCCAGCAGCTTGTTAGCGGGTATGCGATACGAGCAGTACTTC	CASSLLAGMRYEQYF
few	TRBV21-1	TRBJ1-1	.	TGTGCCAGCAGCAAGAACAGGGCTATTTACGATCAGAACACTGAAGCTTTCTTT	CASSKNRAIYDQNTEAFF
.	TRBV5-1	TRBJ1-1	TRBD1	TGCGCCAGCAGCTTAGGACAGGGGGCTGGCACTGAAGCTTTCTTT	CASSLGQGAGTEAFF
.	TRBV4-2	TRBJ1-6	TRBD1	TGTGCCAGCAGCCCTAGGACAGGGACGTTTGACTCACCCCTCCACTTT	CASSPRTGTFDSPLHF
.	TRBV5-1	TRBJ1-6	.	TGCGCCAGCAGCTTGGAAACTTATTCACCCCTCCACTTT	CASSLETYSPLHF
.	TRBV4-3	TRBJ2-3	.	TGCGCCAGCAGCCAAGTGAGCAGGCCTAGCACAGATACGCAGTATTTT	CASSQVSRPSTDTQYF
few	TRBV6-2/TRBV6-3	TRBJ1-1	TRBD1	TGTGCCAGCAGTTACCGACAGGGAATGAACACTGAAGCTTTCTTT	CASSYRQGMNTEAFF
.	TRBV7-2	TRBJ2-7	TRBD2	TGTGCCAGCAGCTCCCTAGCGGGGTTCGGCGAGCAGTACTTC	CASSSLAGFGEQYF
.	TRBV3-1/TRBV3-2	TRBJ1-3	TRBD1	TGTGCCAGCACCAAAGGGGGGGACAGGGGTCACACCATATATTTT	CASTKGGDRGHTIYF
.	TRBV5-5	TRBJ1-2	TRBD1	TGTGCCAGCAGCTTGGGGGACAGGGATTCAAGTGGCTACACCTTC	CASSLGDRDSSGYTF
.	TRBV9	TRBJ2-4	TRBD1	TGTGCCAGCAGCGCCGGGACAGGGGTGGCCAAAAACATTCAGTACTTC	CASSAGTGVAKNIQYF
once	TRBV7-3	TRBJ2-1	TRBD1	TGTGCCAGCAGCTTAGGGGCAGGGGGCCGGGATGAGCAGTTCTTC	CASSLGAGGRDEQFF
.	TRBV5-1	TRBJ2-7	TRBD2	TGCGCCAGCAGCCCGACCTGGCTAGCGGGGGGGTACGAGCAGTACTTC	CASSPTWLAGGYEQYF
.	TRBV18	TRBJ2-2	TRBD1	TGTGCCAGCTCACAACGGACAGGGGGCAGGACCGGGGAGCTGTTTTTT	CASSQRTGGRTGELFF
once	TRBV18	TRBJ2-7	.	TGTGCCAGCTCACCACTGCGCGGCGAGCAGTACTTC	CASSPLRGEQYF
.	TRBV9	TRBJ1-4	TRBD1	TGTGCCAGCAGCACCCGGACAGGGAGGGAGAAACTGTTTTTT	CASSTRTGREKLFF
.	TRBV28	TRBJ1-2	TRBD1	TGTGCCAGCATTCCGGGCAGGGGGCAGCGCTACACCTTC	CASIPGRGQRYTF
few	TRBV19	TRBJ2-2	TRBD1	TGTGCCAGTAACTTTAGAGGGACAGGGGCCGGGGAGCTGTTTTTT	CASNFRGTGAGELFF
once	TRBV15	TRBJ1-1	.	TGTGCCACCACCGGACACTCAAACACTGAAGCTTTCTTT	CATTGHSNTEAFF
.	TRBV7-9	TRBJ1-2	.	TGTGCCAGCAGCTTAATGCTTGGAGGGGTGACTAACTATGGCTACACCTTC	CASSLMLGGVTNYGYTF
.	TRBV7-2	TRBJ1-6	TRBD1	TGTGCCAGCAGCGGGGGACAGGGGGCCAGTTCACCCCTCCACTTT	CASSGGQGASSPLHF
.	TRBV7-9	TRBJ2-7	.	TGTGCCAGCAGCTTAGTAGGTCAGGGTACCTACGAGCAGTACTTC	CASSLVGQGTYEQYF
.	TRBV30	TRBJ1-6	TRBD1	TGTGCCTGGAGTGCGCGACAGGGTAATAATTCACCCCTCCACTTT	CAWSARQGNNSPLHF
.	TRBV19	TRBJ2-3	TRBD2	TGTGCCAGTAGTCCCGGGGGGAGGGGAGATACGCAGTATTTT	CASSPGGRGDTQYF
.	TRBV19	TRBJ1-3	.	TGTGCCAGTAGCCTCACAGGGTCTGGAAACACCATATATTTT	CASSLTGSGNTIYF
few	TRBV27	TRBJ1-2	.	TGTGCCAGCAGTCCGACTCGAATTCGAAACTATGGCTACACCTTC	CASSPTRIRNYGYTF
.	TRBV18	TRBJ1-2	TRBD1	TGTGCCAGCTCACCGTCCCGGGACAGGGGTAGAGGCTATGGCTACACCTTC	CASSPSRDRGRGYGYTF
.	TRBV4-3	TRBJ2-2	.	TGCGCCAGCAGCCAGGACTGGGGGGTTAGCAACACCGGGGAGCTGTTTTTT	CASSQDWGVSNTGELFF
.	TRBV2	TRBJ2-6	TRBD1	TGTGCCAGCAAGATCCTCGGACAGGGGGCGTCTGGGGCCAACGTCCTGACTTTC	CASKILGQGASGANVLTF
few	TRBV3-1/TRBV3-2	TRBJ1-6	TRBD1	TGTGCCAGCAGGATCCAGACAGGGCTAAATTCACCCCTCCACTTT	CASRIQTGLNSPLHF
.	TRBV18	TRBJ2-5	.	TGTGCCAGCCGACCCCCAAGGACAGAAGAGACCCAGTACTTC	CASRPPRTEETQYF
.	TRBV28	TRBJ1-5	.	TGTGCCAGCAGTACGATTAAAACCGGGACATCTTATAGCAATCAGCCCCAGCATTTT	CASSTIKTGTSYSNQPQHF
few	TRBV7-9	TRBJ1-2	.	TGTGCCAGCAGCTTAGAGTCAGGGTGGGGCTATGGCTACACCTTC	CASSLESGWGYGYTF
.	TRBV15	TRBJ1-4	TRBD1	TGTGCCACCAGCAGAGATGGACAGGATAATGAAAAACTGTTTTTT	CATSRDGQDNEKLFF
.	TRBV3-1/TRBV3-2	TRBJ2-3	.	TGTGCCAGCAGCCAACTTCGGGGGGATACGCAGTATTTT	CASSQLRGDTQYF
.	TRBV29-1	TRBJ2-5	.	TGCAGCGCCTTAAACAGGGCATTGGGGAAGACCCAGTACTTC	CSALNRALGKTQYF
.	TRBV2	TRBJ1-5	.	TGTGCCAGCAGTGAGGGCAGGGACAATCAGCCCCAGCATTTT	CASSEGRDNQPQHF
.	TRBV29-1	TRBJ1-4	.	TGCAGCGGGGGACGAGGAACTAATGAAAAACTGTTTTTT	CSGGRGTNEKLFF